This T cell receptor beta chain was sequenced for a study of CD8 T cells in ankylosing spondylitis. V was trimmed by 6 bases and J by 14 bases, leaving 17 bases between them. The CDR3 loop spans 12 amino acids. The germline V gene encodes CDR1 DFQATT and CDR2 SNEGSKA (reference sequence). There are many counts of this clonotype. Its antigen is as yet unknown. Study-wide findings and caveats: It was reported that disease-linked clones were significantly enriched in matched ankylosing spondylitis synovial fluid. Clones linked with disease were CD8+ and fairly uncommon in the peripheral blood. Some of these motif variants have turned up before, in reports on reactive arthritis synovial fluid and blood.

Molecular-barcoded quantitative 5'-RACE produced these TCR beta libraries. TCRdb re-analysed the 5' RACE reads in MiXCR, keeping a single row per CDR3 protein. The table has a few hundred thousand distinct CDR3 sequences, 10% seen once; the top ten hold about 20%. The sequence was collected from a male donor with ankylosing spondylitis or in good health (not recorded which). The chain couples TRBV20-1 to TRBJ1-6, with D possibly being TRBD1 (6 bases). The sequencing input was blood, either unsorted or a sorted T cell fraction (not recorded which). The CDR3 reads CSATNRDWALHF. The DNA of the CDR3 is TGCAGTGCAACCAACAGGGATTGGGCCCTCCACTTT.